Following are 30 T cell receptor beta chains from one sample sequenced in a study of human T cells and chemical hapten exposure. TCRdb itself ran the RACE reads through MiXCR, one entry per CDR3 protein. The sample has tens of thousands of distinct CDR3 sequences; about a tenth are singletons. As to time point: patch test 2, 6 weeks after DPC sensitization. Treatment described: therapeutic diphenylcyclopropenone sensitization with weekly scalp DPC. The sample was whole blood, taken in connection with sensitization to the hapten diphenylcyclopropenone (DPC). These receptor sequences come from a woman aged 50 to 65 with alopecia areata. Some clones in this sample may be carry-over from other donors' samples.

This clonotype has a handful of counts. This rearrangement joins TRBV5-1 to TRBJ2-2, with 8 bases matching TRBD1. Germline trimming cut 4 bases from V and 5 bases from J; bases unmatched to any gene: 7. This CDR3 has 15 amino acids. Germline CDR1 is SGHRS and CDR2 is YFSETQ. CDR3 sequence (DNA): TGCGCCAGCAGCGAGGACAGGGTCGAAACCGGGGAGCTGTTTTTT. As protein: CASSEDRVETGELFF.

This clonotype has ten or more counts. The rearrangement links TRBV2 to TRBJ2-5, with TRBD2 matching over 7 bases. V lost 3 bases to trimming and J lost 2 bases; unmatched junction nucleotides: 6. Germline-derived CDR1 and CDR2 are SNHLY and FYNNEI. The CDR3 runs to 15 residues. CDR3 residues: CASSELAELQETQYF. As DNA, the CDR3 is TGTGCCAGCAGTGAGCTAGCGGAACTACAAGAGACCCAGTACTTC.

This clonotype appeared many times. The V and J genes are TRBV29-1 and TRBJ1-5; possible D gene TRBD1, 5 bases. Trimming removed 4 bases at V and 0 bases at J, with 16 bases between. Germline CDR1 and CDR2: SQVTM and ANQGSEA. This CDR3 contains 16 residues. The DNA of the CDR3 is TGCAGCGTTGGACCAGGGCAACGGGATAGCAATCAGCCCCAGCATTTT. It codes for CSVGPGQRDSNQPQHF.

This clonotype was detected ten times or more. The genes are TRBV29-1 and TRBJ1-1; the D gene is possibly TRBD1 (6 bases). V lost 1 base to trimming and J lost 8 bases, with 11 bases between them. CDR1 and CDR2 (germline): SQVTM, ANQGSEA. The CDR3 sequence is 12 residues long. CDR3 DNA sequence: TGCAGCGTTGAAGTTGTAGGGACAGAAGCTTTCTTT. This translates into CSVEVVGTEAFF.

This clonotype occurred many times. This chain links TRBV7-9 with TRBJ1-5, with D perhaps matching TRBD1 (6 bases). Deletions cut 5 bases from V and 5 bases from J, with 10 bases between. The germline V gene encodes CDR1 SEHNR and CDR2 FQNEAQ (reference sequence). CDR3 length equals 13 residues. CDR3 sequence: CASSPSGDQPQHF. The CDR3 DNA reads TGTGCCAGCAGCCCCTCAGGGGATCAGCCCCAGCATTTT. The full variable domain, in which reference TRBV7-9 and TRBJ1-5 provide the parts outside the CDR3, is DTGVSQNPRHKITKRGQNVTFRCDPISEHNRLYWYRQTLGQGPEFLTYFQNEAQLEKSRLLSDRFSAERPKGSFSTLEIQRTEQGDSAMYLCASSPSGDQPQHFGDGTRLSIL.

V usage is TRBV5-4 and J usage is TRBJ2-3; 8 positions agree with TRBD2. The CDR3 loop spans 17 amino acids. The germline V gene has CDR1 SGHNT and CDR2 YYREEE (reference sequence). V lost 3 bases to trimming and J lost 3 bases; unmatched junction nucleotides: 12. This chain's CDR3 is CASSSVPGGGRTDTQYF. In nucleotides, the CDR3 is TGTGCCAGCAGCTCGGTCCCCGGTGGCGGGAGGACAGATACGCAGTATTTT.

This clonotype was seen a handful of times. The chain links TRBV5-4 to TRBJ2-5; the match to TRBD1 covers 11 bases. Germline lookup yields CDR1 SGHNT and CDR2 YYREEE (reference sequence). The length of the CDR3 is 16 residues. V lost 0 bases, J lost 5 bases, and 6 bases stayed unmatched. The CDR3 DNA reads as TGTGCCAGCAGCTTGGCCAGGACAGGGGGCCTGGAGACCCAGTACTTC. This gives the protein CASSLARTGGLETQYF.

This clonotype came up a few times. The chain uses TRBV6-2 or TRBV6-3 and TRBJ2-3; the D gene could be TRBD1 or TRBD2 (6 bases each). This CDR3 has 14 residues. Looked up from germline, CDR1 is MNHEY and CDR2 is SVGEGT. V lost 7 bases to trimming and J lost 5 bases, with 16 bases between them. The CDR3 sequence: CASTKGGSGDTQYF. CDR3 bases: TGTGCCAGCACTAAAGGGGGGTCTGGAGATACGCAGTATTTT.

This clonotype has more than one count but fewer than ten. The chain uses TRBV1 and TRBJ2-3. TRBV1 is listed as a pseudogene. The CDR3 sequence is 18 residues long. The CDR3 sequence: CTSSRGKGSSPHLDTQYF. Here the CDR3 DNA reads TGCACCAGCAGCCGAGGTAAAGGGTCTTCACCCCACCTCGATACGCAGTATTTT.

V usage is TRBV12-3 or TRBV12-4 and J usage is TRBJ2-1, with D uncertain. Trimming left V 1 base short and J 9 bases short, with 16 bases between. The CDR3 contains 15 residues. As DNA, the CDR3 is TGTGCCAGCAGTTTAGAGGCTAACTCTGCTTCTGAGCAGTTCTTC. This codes for CASSLEANSASEQFF.

This clonotype was recorded at least ten times. The chain carries TRBV12-3 or TRBV12-4 and TRBJ2-7; D gene unclear. CDR3 size: 18 residues. V was pared by 5 bases and J by 4 bases, with 27 bases between. CDR3 protein: CASSHASRLPPNAYEQYF. The CDR3 coding sequence is TGTGCCAGCAGTCATGCATCCCGACTCCCGCCCAATGCTTACGAGCAGTACTTC.

This clonotype appeared many times. The V call is TRBV2, the J call TRBJ2-3; TRBD1 aligns across 9 bases. Germline V gene lookup returns CDR1 SNHLY and CDR2 FYNNEI. The CDR3 length is 13 residues. Trimming at V came to 9 bases and at J to 2 bases, leaving 3 bases not matched to a gene. Written as DNA, the CDR3 is TGTGCCAGAGGGACAGGGTCCACAGATACGCAGTATTTT. Its protein product is CARGTGSTDTQYF.

In this sample, this clonotype turned up many times. This chain joins TRBV12-3 or TRBV12-4 and TRBJ2-7; D gene unclear. Trimming stripped 6 bases from V and 3 bases from J, with 12 bases between. The CDR3 has 13 amino acids. The CDR3 loop is CASSARRIYEQYF. DNA of the CDR3: TGTGCCAGCAGCGCCCGCCGGATCTACGAGCAGTACTTC.

This clonotype has at least ten counts. The rearrangement joins TRBV6-2 or TRBV6-3 to TRBJ2-1; 8 bases align to TRBD2. With V trimmed by 4 bases and J by 4 bases, 6 bases remained unmatched. The CDR3 loop spans 15 amino acids. The germline V gene encodes CDR1 MNHEY and CDR2 SVGEGT. Written as DNA, the CDR3 is TGTGCCAGCAGTTTAGAGCGGGAGACATACAATGAGCAGTTCTTC. Translation gives CASSLERETYNEQFF.

This chain links TRBV2 with TRBJ1-6; possible D gene TRBD1, 5 bases. V was trimmed by 5 bases and J by 7 bases, leaving 12 bases between them. The germline CDR1 and CDR2 sequences are SNHLY and FYNNEI. The CDR3 spans 14 residues. This CDR3 is CASSHRDQNSPLHF. DNA of the CDR3: TGTGCCAGCAGTCACCGGGACCAGAATTCACCCCTCCACTTT.

This clonotype showed up many times. The chain recombines TRBV28 with TRBJ1-6; D is uncertain. With 5 bases removed from V and 5 bases from J, the gap between germline ends came to 13 bases. The germline V gene has CDR1 MDHEN and CDR2 SYDVKM. The CDR3 length is 15 residues. The CDR3 region is CASSTVLGHNSPLHF. CDR3 coding DNA: TGTGCCAGCAGTACAGTTTTGGGCCATAATTCACCCCTCCACTTT.

This clonotype has a handful of counts. The CDR3 reads CASSAGTGGMNTEAFF. CDR3 coding DNA: TGTGCCAGCAGTGCCGGGACAGGGGGAATGAACACTGAAGCTTTCTTT. The rearrangement uses TRBV6-4 and TRBJ1-1; 11 bases map to TRBD1. V shed 4 bases and J 0 bases; nucleotides not matched to a gene: 4. CDR1 and CDR2 from the germline V gene are MRHNA and SNTAGT. The CDR3 runs 16 residues.

The genes are TRBV20-1 and TRBJ1-4, with D unresolved. Per germline, CDR1 DFQATT and CDR2 SNEGSKA (reference sequence). The CDR3 is 12 residues long. Trimming pared 7 bases from V and 6 bases from J, leaving 12 bases between. This CDR3 is CSGGQNHEKLFF. The CDR3 DNA reads as TGCAGTGGCGGCCAGAATCATGAAAAACTGTTTTTT.

This clonotype came up many times. The chain couples TRBV29-1 to TRBJ1-2; no clear D gene. In germline, CDR1 is SQVTM, CDR2 ANQGSEA. V was clipped by 7 bases and J by 7 bases, with 19 bases between them. The CDR3 consists of 13 residues. The CDR3 DNA reads TGCAGCGCCCCCGATAGGGAAGATTCTGGCTACACCTTC. It translates to CSAPDREDSGYTF.

On this clonotype: This may come from a read error, since a much larger clone is one base off. The missing conserved phenylalanine or tryptophan at the end of this CDR3 makes a read error likely. This sequence joins TRBV20-1 and TRBJ2-7; 7 bases align to TRBD2. CDR1 and CDR2 from the germline V gene are DFQATT and SNEGSKA (reference sequence). The CDR3 consists of 17 residues. DNA for the CDR3: TGCAGTGCTGGAGATTTAAAGGGAGGGCCGAATTCGTACGAGCAGTACTCC. It encodes CSAGDLKGGPNSYEQYS.

This clonotype was seen repeatedly, ten times or more. The V and J genes are TRBV12-3 or TRBV12-4 and TRBJ1-5; D is unclear. V lost 5 bases and J lost 0, with 5 bases in between. CDR3 length: 13 residues. The CDR3: CASSRTSNQPQHF. The CDR3 nucleotides are TGTGCCAGCAGTCGGACTAGCAATCAGCCCCAGCATTTT.

This clonotype came up many times. V and J are TRBV14 and TRBJ2-5; 9 positions match TRBD1. The CDR3 spans 16 residues. Germline CDR1 and CDR2: SGHDN and FVKESK. Trimming removed 3 bases from V and 1 base from J; junction bases left unmatched: 6. CDR3 region: CASSQMGQGLQETQYF. In DNA form, the CDR3 reads TGTGCCAGCAGCCAGATGGGACAGGGCCTCCAAGAGACCCAGTACTTC.

This clonotype occurred a few times. This chain uses TRBV5-1 with TRBJ1-1; maybe TRBD1 (5 bases). The CDR3 sequence is 14 residues long. The V gene's germline CDR1 is SGHRS and CDR2 YFSETQ. V was cut by 5 bases and J by 1 base, with 12 bases left in between. In DNA form, the CDR3 reads TGCGCCAGCAGGCAAGGTAGGGGGAACACTGAAGCTTTCTTT. Translating it yields CASRQGRGNTEAFF.

Here the CDR3 DNA reads TGTGCCAGCAGTGGTCGGAGTGAAGCTTTCTTT. Translation: CASSGRSEAFF. The genes are TRBV2 and TRBJ1-1; no definite D call. There are 11 residues in the CDR3. V dropped 4 bases and J dropped 7 bases, with 7 bases sitting between them. CDR1 and CDR2 from the germline V gene are SNHLY and FYNNEI.

The chain links TRBV19 to TRBJ2-5; D might be TRBD1 (5 bases). The V gene lost 6 bases and the J gene lost 1 base, with 9 bases spanning the gap. Germline lookup yields CDR1 LNHDA and CDR2 SQIVND (reference sequence). The CDR3 extends over 13 amino acids. CDR3 in amino acids: CASRETVQETQYF. The DNA of the CDR3 is TGTGCCAGTAGAGAGACAGTCCAAGAGACCCAGTACTTC.

V and J are TRBV20-1 and TRBJ1-2; 10 bases fit TRBD1. The CDR3 loop spans 14 amino acids. V was pared by 0 bases and J by 4 bases, with 2 bases of the junction left unmatched. The germline gives CDR1 DFQATT, CDR2 SNEGSKA (reference sequence). CDR3 coding DNA: TGCAGTGCTAGAGAGGACAGGGGGTTCTATGGCTACACCTTC. Its translation is CSAREDRGFYGYTF.

The rearrangement uses TRBV18 and TRBJ1-1, with TRBD1 matching over 8 bases. Germline V gives CDR1 KGHSH, CDR2 LQKENI. After removal of 6 bases from V and 3 bases from J, the junction contained 6 bases not matched to a gene. This CDR3 contains 14 residues. This CDR3 reads CASSLTGVDTEAFF. The CDR3 nucleotides read TGTGCCAGCTCTCTGACAGGGGTTGACACTGAAGCTTTCTTT.

At least ten counts were recorded for this clonotype. The genes are TRBV11-2 and TRBJ1-4; TRBD1 matches at 9 bases. Germline CDR1 and CDR2: SGHAT and FQNNGV. V trimming: 5 bases; J trimming: 2 bases; junction bases outside the gene matches: 6. The CDR3 covers 16 residues. The CDR3 bases are TGTGCCAGCAGCACTCGGACAGGGGTCACTAATGAAAAACTGTTTTTT. Translated, it gives CASSTRTGVTNEKLFF.

The chain links TRBV14 to TRBJ1-2; D perhaps matches TRBD1 (6 bases). The CDR3 is made up of 14 amino acids. Trimming removed 2 bases from V and 4 bases from J, with 11 bases in between. In germline, CDR1 is SGHDN, CDR2 FVKESK. The CDR3: CASSQFQGSYGYTF. The CDR3 nucleotides read TGTGCCAGCAGCCAATTCCAGGGGAGCTATGGCTACACCTTC.

Concerning this clonotype itself: Germline and junction disagree at one end, which may indicate a read error. This sequence joins TRBV15 and TRBJ2-2, with 10 bases matching TRBD1. Germline CDR1 reads LNHNV; CDR2 reads YYDKDF (reference sequence). The length of the CDR3 is 17 residues. The DNA for the CDR3 is TGTGTCACCAGCAGAGACAGGGGGCTAGGTGGCTCCGGGGAGCTGTTTTTT. Translating it yields CVTSRDRGLGGSGELFF.